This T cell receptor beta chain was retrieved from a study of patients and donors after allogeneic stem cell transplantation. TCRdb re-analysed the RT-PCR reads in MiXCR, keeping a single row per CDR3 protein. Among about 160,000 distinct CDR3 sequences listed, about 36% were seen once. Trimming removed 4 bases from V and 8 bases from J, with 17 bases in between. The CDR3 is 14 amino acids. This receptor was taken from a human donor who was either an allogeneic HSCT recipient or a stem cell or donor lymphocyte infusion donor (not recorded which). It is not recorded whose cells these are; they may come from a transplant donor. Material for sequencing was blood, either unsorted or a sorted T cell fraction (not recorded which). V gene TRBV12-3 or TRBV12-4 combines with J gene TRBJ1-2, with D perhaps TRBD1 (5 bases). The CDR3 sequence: CASSSLLAGIGYTF. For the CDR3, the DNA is TGTGCCAGCAGTTCCCTCCTGGCAGGGATAGGCTACACCTTC.